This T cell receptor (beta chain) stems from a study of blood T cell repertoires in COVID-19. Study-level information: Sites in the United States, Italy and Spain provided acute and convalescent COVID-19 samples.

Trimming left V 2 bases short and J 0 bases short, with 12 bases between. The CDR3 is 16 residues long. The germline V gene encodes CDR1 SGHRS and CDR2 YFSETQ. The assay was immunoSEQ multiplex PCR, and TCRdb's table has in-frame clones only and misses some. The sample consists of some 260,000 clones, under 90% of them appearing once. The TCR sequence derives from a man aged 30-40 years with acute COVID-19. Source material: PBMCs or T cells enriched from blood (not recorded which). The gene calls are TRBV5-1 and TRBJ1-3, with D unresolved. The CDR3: CASSFDILFSGNTIYF. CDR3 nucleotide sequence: TGCGCCAGCAGCTTCGACATTCTGTTCTCTGGAAACACCATATATTTT. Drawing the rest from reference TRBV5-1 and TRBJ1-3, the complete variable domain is KAGVTQTPRYLIKTRGQQVTLSCSPISGHRSVSWYQQTPGQGLQFLFEYFSETQRNKGNFPGRFSGRQFSNSRSEMNVSTLELGDSALYLCASSFDILFSGNTIYFGEGSWLTVV.